This TCR beta chain emerged from a study of T cell repertoires in cytomegalovirus infection. Turning to the study itself: Indications came from public TCR beta signatures; they pointed to CMV infection and to a matching HLA type. General study results and limits: Public TCR beta family frequency separated CMV-and-HLA carriers, including in an independent cohort. The response measured ex vivo was dominated by TCR beta clonotypes (HLA-C-restricted and CMV-specific).

This clonotype was recorded at least ten times. What it binds is not known. TCRdb re-analysed the reads in MiXCR, keeping a single row per CDR3 protein. The sample lists roughly 340,000 distinct CDR3 sequences; 25% to 35% were seen once. V lost 0 bases to trimming and J lost 4 bases, with 13 bases between them. Germline-derived CDR1 and CDR2 are SGHAT and FQNNGV. The CDR3 is 17 amino acids. The specimen was cultured PBMCs, collected from culture after CMV antigen stimulation. This chain connects TRBV11-2 to TRBJ2-6; D is unclear. The clonotype was recovered from a human donor in good health (CMV status not recorded). Some clones in this sample may be carry-over from other donors' samples. DNA of the CDR3: TGTGCCAGCAGCTTAGATCAGTCCCAAGTCGGGGCCAACGTCCTGACTTTC. This codes for CASSLDQSQVGANVLTF.